Listed below are T cell receptor beta chains from one sample, sequenced in a study of CD8+ T cells in alopecia areata. The repertoire was sequenced with immunoSEQ multiplex PCR; TCRdb's copy has only in-frame clones and lacks some. The table has 35,000 to 50,000 clones, under 70% seen once. The sample in question was CD8+ T cells sorted from blood, obtained at week 4, from a patient treated with tofacitinib. These receptors were collected from a human donor with alopecia areata. Each CDR3 is given with its conserved first and last residue.

J: TRBJ2-1; V: TRBV7-9; CDR3: CASSLGDTYNEQFF
J: TRBJ2-7; V: TRBV29-1; CDR3: CSVVTGDFSYEQYF
J: TRBJ1-2; V: TRBV4-3; CDR3: CASSPGQGSNYGYTF
J: TRBJ1-2; V: TRBV5-5; CDR3: CASRPTRTDSYGYTF
J: TRBJ2-7; V: TRBV6-5; CDR3: CASSDAREDDYEQYF
J: TRBJ2-7; V: TRBV30; CDR3: CAWSTGQAYEQYF
J: TRBJ1-2; V: TRBV14; CDR3: CASSPGSLGYTF
J: TRBJ2-1; V: TRBV15; CDR3: CATSRAGTEQFF
J: TRBJ1-1; V: TRBV11-1; CDR3: CASNSGGGNTEAFF
J: TRBJ2-1; V: TRBV2; CDR3: CASSGAGVQFF
J: TRBJ1-2; V: TRBV29-1; CDR3: CSVPAQGGYGYTF
J: TRBJ2-1; V: TRBV6-5; CDR3: CASSYVGDPNEQFF
J: TRBJ2-7; V: TRBV19; CDR3: CASSPGTGAYEQYF
J: TRBJ2-1; V: TRBV5-6; CDR3: CASGGTREQFF
J: TRBJ1-1; V: TRBV30; CDR3: CAYSGRVDEAFF
J: TRBJ2-7; V: TRBV19; CDR3: CASTLTGTGVYEQYF
J: TRBJ2-7; V: TRBV7-2; CDR3: CASAQGPTSSYEQYF
J: TRBJ2-1; V: TRBV27; CDR3: CASSGYNEQFF
J: TRBJ2-7; V: TRBV13; CDR3: CASSLRDRGPDEQYF
J: TRBJ2-3; V: TRBV4-3; CDR3: CASSQVETSTDTQYF
J: TRBJ2-3; V: TRBV5-6; CDR3: CASSWTGTASTDTQYF
J: TRBJ1-2; V: TRBV4-3; CDR3: CASSQERTAETYGYTF
J: TRBJ2-5; V: TRBV5-8; CDR3: CASSLGGEETQYF
J: TRBJ1-6; V: TRBV7-3; CDR3: CASSLSYNSPLHF
J: TRBJ2-3; V: TRBV7-9; CDR3: CASSLTSGGADTQYF
J: TRBJ2-7; V: TRBV30; CDR3: CAWSPGQGSYEQYF
J: TRBJ2-7; V: TRBV7-8; CDR3: CASSLGPLTGNDYEQYF
J: TRBJ2-3; V: TRBV6-4; CDR3: CASSEETTDTQYF
J: TRBJ2-7; V: TRBV29-1; CDR3: CSVEDEGTYEQYF
J: TRBJ2-7; V: TRBV10-2; CDR3: CASSEGLGYEQYF
J: TRBJ2-7; V: TRBV25-1; CDR3: CASATGGKDEQYF
J: TRBJ2-3; V: TRBV4-1; CDR3: CASSQGWRGTGTTQYF